Listed below are T cell receptor beta chains from one sample, sequenced in a study of technical replicates of blood from several donors. The method was immunoSEQ multiplex PCR; TCRdb's version includes in-frame clones alone and lacks a portion of them. The table lists about 61,000 clones, less than 98% of them singletons. The specimen sequenced was T cells isolated from PBMCs. Receptors were obtained from a human donor in good health. The CDR3 runs from the conserved cysteine through the conserved F or W. D genes are given only for firm matches. The size field is filled for only some rows; it gives once, few, many or a size class.

j_call	clone_size	v_call	d_call	cdr3_nt	cdr3_aa
TRBJ1-1	once	TRBV27	TRBD1	TGTGCCAGCAGCCAGGACAGGGTGGGCACTGAAGCTTTCTTT	CASSQDRVGTEAFF
TRBJ2-7	once	TRBV2	TRBD1	TGTGCCAGCAAGGACAGGGTAACTCTTATCGACCACGAGCAGTACTTC	CASKDRVTLIDHEQYF
TRBJ1-2	NA	TRBV28	NA	TGTGCCAGCAGTGTTAGGGAGAACTATGGCTACACCTTC	CASSVRENYGYTF
TRBJ1-6	NA	TRBV9	TRBD1	TGTGCCAGCAGCGTAGGAGGGGGCCGCTCCTATAATTCACCCCTCCACTTT	CASSVGGGRSYNSPLHF
TRBJ1-5	NA	TRBV6-6	NA	TGTGCCAGCAGTTACGGACAAGTTAATAGCAATCAGCCCCAGCATTTT	CASSYGQVNSNQPQHF
TRBJ1-1	few	TRBV9	NA	TGTGCCAGCAGCGGCAGGGGTGGCACTGAAGCTTTCTTT	CASSGRGGTEAFF
TRBJ2-7	NA	TRBV27	NA	TGTGCCAGCAGCCCCTCGCCACTCTACGAGCAGTACTTC	CASSPSPLYEQYF
TRBJ2-2	NA	TRBV7-9	NA	TGTGCCAGCAGCTTAGCGCCCCGGGGAATCGGGGAGCTGTTTTTT	CASSLAPRGIGELFF
TRBJ2-2	NA	TRBV5-1	TRBD2	TGCGCCAGCAGCGGGGGGGAGAACACCGGGGAGCTGTTTTTT	CASSGGENTGELFF
TRBJ1-2	NA	TRBV2	NA	TGTGCCAGCAGAGTCCGGGTCGGCTATGGCTACACCTTC	CASRVRVGYGYTF
TRBJ2-7	NA	TRBV9	TRBD2	TGTGCCAGCAGCGCAGCATTCCCTAGCGGGATCGGTGAGCAGTACTTC	CASSAAFPSGIGEQYF
TRBJ1-5	NA	TRBV6-5	NA	TGTGCCAGCAGTTCAGGGCAAGTTAGGCCCCAGCATTTT	CASSSGQVRPQHF
TRBJ2-7	NA	TRBV7-9	TRBD1	TGTGCCAGCAGGCGACAGGGGTTCCGGGGCGAGCAGTACTTC	CASRRQGFRGEQYF
TRBJ1-2	NA	TRBV6-1	NA	TGTGCCAGCAGTGAAGAATCCGGACACGCACTTAACTATGGCTACACCTTC	CASSEESGHALNYGYTF
TRBJ2-7	NA	TRBV5-1	TRBD1	TGCGCCAGCAGCTTGGAGGACAGGACTCGCTCCTACGAGCAGTACTTC	CASSLEDRTRSYEQYF
TRBJ2-7	NA	TRBV19	TRBD2	TGTGCCAGTAGTATCGGGCTAGCGGGCTACGAGCAGTACTTC	CASSIGLAGYEQYF
TRBJ1-3	NA	TRBV6-1	NA	TGTGCCAGCAGGGGCGGGGGGGATGGAAACACCATATATTTT	CASRGGGDGNTIYF
TRBJ2-7	NA	TRBV4-1	NA	TGCGCCAGCAGCCAACTGTTCCGACAGTTTACCTACGAGCAGTACTTC	CASSQLFRQFTYEQYF
TRBJ1-5	NA	TRBV27	TRBD1	TGTGCCAGCAGTTCGAGGACAGGGCCCCTCCATAGCAATCAGCCCCAGCATTTT	CASSSRTGPLHSNQPQHF
TRBJ2-1	NA	TRBV5-6	NA	TGTGCCAGCAGCGGGACTCCTGTCTCCTACAATGAGCAGTTCTTC	CASSGTPVSYNEQFF
TRBJ1-5	NA	TRBV5-8	NA	TGTGCCAGCAGCTTGGAGGGCGGGCAGCCCCAGCATTTT	CASSLEGGQPQHF
TRBJ1-5	NA	TRBV28	TRBD1	TGTGCCAGCAGTTACTTCGCCGGGACAGGCAATCAGCCCCAGCATTTT	CASSYFAGTGNQPQHF
TRBJ2-3	NA	TRBV29-1	TRBD2	TGCAGCGGAGAATTGCGGACTAGCGGGGCAGATACGCAGTATTTT	CSGELRTSGADTQYF
TRBJ2-1	NA	TRBV6-1	TRBD2	TGTGCCAGCCGAAGTCGGGAGGAAGTTTGGAATGAGCAGTTCTTC	CASRSREEVWNEQFF
TRBJ2-7	NA	TRBV10-1	NA	TGCGCCAGCAGTGAGTCGCAGGAAAACCCCTACGAGCAGTACTTC	CASSESQENPYEQYF
TRBJ2-5	NA	TRBV12-5	TRBD2	TGTGCTAGTGGTTTTCGGGGGGGCCGAATATCTCAAGAGACCCAGTACTTC	CASGFRGGRISQETQYF
TRBJ2-1	NA	TRBV4-1	NA	TGCGCCAGCTCAAGGGCGGGGTACAATGAGCAGTTCTTC	CASSRAGYNEQFF
TRBJ1-1	NA	TRBV7-6	NA	TGTGCCAGCAGCTTAGATATTAGGGGAACTGAAGCTTTCTTT	CASSLDIRGTEAFF
TRBJ1-4	NA	TRBV5-4	TRBD1	TGTGCCAGCAGCCCGGGCGGACAGGGGGCGGGAAAACTGTTTTTT	CASSPGGQGAGKLFF
TRBJ2-1	NA	TRBV6-5	NA	TGTGCCAGCAGCCTAGGACAAAAAGCCTACAATGAGCAGTTCTTC	CASSLGQKAYNEQFF
TRBJ2-7	NA	TRBV6-1	TRBD2	TGTGCCAGCAGTGAAGCGAGCGGGAACATCTACGAGCAGTACTTC	CASSEASGNIYEQYF
TRBJ1-1	once	TRBV2	TRBD1	TGTGCCACCATATCCGGGACAGGGGGCAGGGGGACTGAAGCTTTCTTT	CATISGTGGRGTEAFF
TRBJ1-2	NA	TRBV6-6	NA	TGTGCCAGCAGTCTGGGGAAGGGGGCTAACTATGGCTACACCTTC	CASSLGKGANYGYTF
TRBJ1-1	NA	TRBV10-3	NA	TGTGCCATCAAGAAAACAGTTTTAGGGGACACTGAAGCTTTCTTT	CAIKKTVLGDTEAFF
TRBJ2-7	NA	TRBV5-1	NA	TGCGCCAGCAGCCCCCCCTTTGGGCCTGGTCGCAGCTCCTACGAGCAGTACTTC	CASSPPFGPGRSSYEQYF
TRBJ1-6	NA	TRBV27	NA	TGTGCCAGCAGTTTATCGTCACAGGGAAGTTCACCCCTCCACTTT	CASSLSSQGSSPLHF
TRBJ2-7	NA	TRBV2	NA	TGTGCCAGCAGTGCCCCCGGGTACGAGCAGTACTTC	CASSAPGYEQYF
TRBJ2-7	NA	TRBV29-1	TRBD2	TGCAGCGGTGGGAGCGGGACCGGCTCCTACGAGCAGTACTTC	CSGGSGTGSYEQYF
TRBJ2-5	NA	TRBV5-1	TRBD2	TGCGCCAGCAGCTTGGCAGGGTCGACTAGCGGAGAGACCCAGTACTTC	CASSLAGSTSGETQYF
TRBJ2-7	NA	TRBV7-6	TRBD2	TGTGCCAGCAGAGCTTGGGGGACTAGCTCCTACGAGCAGTACTTC	CASRAWGTSSYEQYF
TRBJ1-1	NA	TRBV6-5	NA	TGTGCCAGCAGTTATCAGGATAGTGGCACTGAAGCTTTCTTT	CASSYQDSGTEAFF
TRBJ2-6	NA	TRBV4-1	NA	TGCGCCAGCAGCCAAGGTGTAACAGGGTCTGGGGCCAACGTCCTGACTTTC	CASSQGVTGSGANVLTF
TRBJ1-2	NA	TRBV7-9	TRBD1	TGTGCCAGCAGCCGACAGGGTGAGATGGGAGGCTACACCTTC	CASSRQGEMGGYTF
TRBJ2-7	NA	TRBV5-1	NA	TGCGCCAGCAGCTTGGGCCTGGACTTTAGCTACGAGCAGTACTTC	CASSLGLDFSYEQYF
TRBJ2-3	NA	TRBV4-1	NA	TGCGCCAGCGTAAAGGGACTTCTGAACACAGATACGCAGTATTTT	CASVKGLLNTDTQYF
TRBJ2-2	once	TRBV2	TRBD2	TGTGCCAGCAGTGGGACTAGCGGGGGAACGAACACCGGGGAGCTGTTTTTT	CASSGTSGGTNTGELFF
TRBJ2-5	NA	TRBV5-1	NA	TGCGCCAGCAGCTTCATCACAGGGGAGGACCAGTACTTC	CASSFITGEDQYF
TRBJ1-2	NA	TRBV2	NA	TGTGCCAGCAAGGTCGGAGGAGGCTATGGCTACACCTTC	CASKVGGGYGYTF
TRBJ2-3	NA	TRBV10-3	NA	TGTGCCATCAGTGATGGAGCGAGCGCAGATACGCAGTATTTT	CAISDGASADTQYF
TRBJ2-7	NA	TRBV19	TRBD2	TGTGCCAGTAGCCCAATCACTAGCGGGATGTTAAGCTACGAGCAGTACTTC	CASSPITSGMLSYEQYF